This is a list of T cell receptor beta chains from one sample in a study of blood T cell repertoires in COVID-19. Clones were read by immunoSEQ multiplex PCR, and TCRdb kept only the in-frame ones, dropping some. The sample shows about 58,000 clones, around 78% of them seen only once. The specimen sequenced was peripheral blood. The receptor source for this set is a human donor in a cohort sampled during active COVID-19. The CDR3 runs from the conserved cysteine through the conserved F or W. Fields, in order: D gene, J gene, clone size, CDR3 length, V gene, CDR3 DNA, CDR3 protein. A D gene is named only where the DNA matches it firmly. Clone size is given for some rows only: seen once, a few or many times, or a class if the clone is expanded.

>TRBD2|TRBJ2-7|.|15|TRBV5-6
TGTGCCAGCAGCCAGGGACTAGCGGGAGGGCTCGAGCAGTACTTC
CASSQGLAGGLEQYF
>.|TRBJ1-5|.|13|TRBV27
TGTGCCAGCAGTTACGGGAGCAATCAGCCCCAGCATTTT
CASSYGSNQPQHF
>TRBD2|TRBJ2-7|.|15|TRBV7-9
TGTGCCAGCAGCTTCCCGCGGGGGGTCTCCTACGAGCAGTACTTC
CASSFPRGVSYEQYF
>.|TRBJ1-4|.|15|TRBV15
TGTGCCACCAGCAGAGATAACAGGGATAGAAAAAAACTGTTTTTT
CATSRDNRDRKKLFF
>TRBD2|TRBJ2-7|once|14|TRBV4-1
TGCGCCAGCAGCCAGACTAGCGGGAGCTACGAGCAGTACTTC
CASSQTSGSYEQYF
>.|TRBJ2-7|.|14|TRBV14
TGTGCCAGCAGCCAAGAGACAGGATCCTACGAGCAGTACTTC
CASSQETGSYEQYF
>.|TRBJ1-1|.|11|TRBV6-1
TGTGCCAGCAGTGAATCCCTGGGCAGCTTCTTT
CASSESLGSFF
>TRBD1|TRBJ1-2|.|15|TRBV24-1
TGTGCCACCAGTGACGGGACAGGGTCGTACTATGGCTACACCTTC
CATSDGTGSYYGYTF
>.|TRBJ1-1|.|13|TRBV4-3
TGCGCCAGCAGCCAGCAGAGGGACACTGAAGCTTTCTTT
CASSQQRDTEAFF
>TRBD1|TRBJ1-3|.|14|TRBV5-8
TGTGCCAGCAGCCCGGACAGGGAAAGAAACACCATATATTTT
CASSPDRERNTIYF
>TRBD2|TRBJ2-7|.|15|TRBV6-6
TGTGCCAGCAGTTACGCTAGCGGGAGGAACGACGAGCAGTACTTC
CASSYASGRNDEQYF
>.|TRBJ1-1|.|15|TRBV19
TGTGCCAGTAGTAAGGACAGTTACGCCAACACTGAAGCTTTCTTT
CASSKDSYANTEAFF
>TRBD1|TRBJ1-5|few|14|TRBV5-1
TGCGCCAGCAGCTTGGGGACAGGGTTCCAGCCCCAGCATTTT
CASSLGTGFQPQHF
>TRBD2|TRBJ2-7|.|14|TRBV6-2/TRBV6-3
TGTGCCAGCAGTCGGACTAGCGGGCCCTACGAGCAGTACTTC
CASSRTSGPYEQYF
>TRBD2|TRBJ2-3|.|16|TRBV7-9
TGTGCCAGCAGCTTAACCTTAGCGGGAAGCACAGATACGCAGTATTTT
CASSLTLAGSTDTQYF
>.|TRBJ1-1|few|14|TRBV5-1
TGCGCCAGCAGCCAGGGAGGAGCGAACACTGAAGCTTTCTTT
CASSQGGANTEAFF
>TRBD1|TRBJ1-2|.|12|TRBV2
TGTGCCAGCACGGACAGGGTGGACGGCTACACCTTC
CASTDRVDGYTF
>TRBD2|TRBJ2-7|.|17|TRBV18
TGTGCCAGCTCACCATTAGGGACTAGCGGGCATTCCTACGAGCAGTACTTC
CASSPLGTSGHSYEQYF
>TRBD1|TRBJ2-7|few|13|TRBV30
TGTGCCTGGAGTATCGACAGGGGAGTGTCGCAGTACTTC
CAWSIDRGVSQYF
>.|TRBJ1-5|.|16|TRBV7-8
TGTGCCAGCAGCTTACGGTGGGAGGCAGGGAGGCAGCCCCAGCATTTT
CASSLRWEAGRQPQHF
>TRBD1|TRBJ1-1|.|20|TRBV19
TGTGCCAGTAGTATTAGGGCAGGGGGTGAGATTGGATCTAAGAACACTGAAGCTTTCTTT
CASSIRAGGEIGSKNTEAFF
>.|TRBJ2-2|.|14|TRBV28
TGTGCCAGCAGTTTACAGGGTGACACCGGGGAGCTGTTTTTT
CASSLQGDTGELFF
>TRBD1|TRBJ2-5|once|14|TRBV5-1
TGCGCCAGCAGCACGGGACAGGGGACGGAGACCCAGTACTTC
CASSTGQGTETQYF
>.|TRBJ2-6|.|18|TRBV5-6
TGTGCCAGCAGCTTGGTTGCGGGACGGTACTCTGGGGCCAACGTCCTGACTTTC
CASSLVAGRYSGANVLTF
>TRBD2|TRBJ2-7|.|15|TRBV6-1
TGTGCCAGCAGTGAATCACTAGCGGGGGCCTACGAGCAGTACTTC
CASSESLAGAYEQYF
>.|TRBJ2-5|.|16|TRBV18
TGTGCCAGCTCACAACAGGGGCCGGGGGTTGGAGAGACCCAGTACTTC
CASSQQGPGVGETQYF
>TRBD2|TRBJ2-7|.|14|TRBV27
TGTGCCAGCAGTTTGGATAGCGGGAACGACGAGCAGTACTTC
CASSLDSGNDEQYF
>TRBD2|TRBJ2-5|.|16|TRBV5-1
TGCGCCAGCAGCTTGGGAGCTAGCGGGGGGCAAGAGACCCAGTACTTC
CASSLGASGGQETQYF
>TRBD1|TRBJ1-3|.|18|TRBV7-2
TGTGCCAGCAGCTCCCGCGACAGGGGACGACAAACAGGAAACACCATATATTTT
CASSSRDRGRQTGNTIYF
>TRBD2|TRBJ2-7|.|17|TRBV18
TGTGCCAGCTCACCCCGGACTAGCGGGGTCGGGGTAAGCGAGCAGTACTTC
CASSPRTSGVGVSEQYF
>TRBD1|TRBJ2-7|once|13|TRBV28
TGTGCCAGCAGTTCCCCGACAGGGAACGAGCAGTACTTC
CASSSPTGNEQYF
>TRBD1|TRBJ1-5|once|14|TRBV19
TGTGCCAGTAGGCCAGGGGGGATCAATCAGCCCCAGCATTTT
CASRPGGINQPQHF
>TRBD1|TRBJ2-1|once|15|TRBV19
TGTGCCAGCGCCACAGCAGGGGGTGCCTACAATGAGCAGTTCTTC
CASATAGGAYNEQFF
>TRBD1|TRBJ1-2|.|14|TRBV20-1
TGCAGTGCTAGTCCGTGGACAGGGGGCGGTGGCTACACCTTC
CSASPWTGGGGYTF
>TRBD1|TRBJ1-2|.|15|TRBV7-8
TGTGCCAGCAGTCTCCGACAGGGCCGAAACTATGGCTACACCTTC
CASSLRQGRNYGYTF
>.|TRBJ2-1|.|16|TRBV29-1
TGCAGCGTTGGTGGGGGCGGGTCGAGCTCCTACAATGAGCAGTTCTTC
CSVGGGGSSSYNEQFF
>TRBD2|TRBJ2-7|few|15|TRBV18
TGTGCCAGCTCACCCGCGGGGGCGGGAGGCTACGAGCAGTACTTC
CASSPAGAGGYEQYF
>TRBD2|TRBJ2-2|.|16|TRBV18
TGTGCCAGCTCGTCTAGCGGGGGGTCGAACACCGGGGAGCTGTTTTTT
CASSSSGGSNTGELFF
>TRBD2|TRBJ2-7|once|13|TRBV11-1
TGTGCCAGCAGCTTCGGGGGGGCCTACGAGCAGTACTTC
CASSFGGAYEQYF
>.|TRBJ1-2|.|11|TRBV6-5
TGTGCCAGCAGGTCAGGATCCGGCTACACCTTC
CASRSGSGYTF
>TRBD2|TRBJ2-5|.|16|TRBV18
TGTGCCAGCTCACCAAGACGAGCGGGGGTTTATGAGACCCAGTACTTC
CASSPRRAGVYETQYF
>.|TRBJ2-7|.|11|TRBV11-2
TGTGCCAGCAGCTTAGCAGGGCGGCAGTACTTC
CASSLAGRQYF
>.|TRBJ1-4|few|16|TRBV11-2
TGTGCCAGCAGCCCCGGGGGGGCAGCAACTAATGAAAAACTGTTTTTT
CASSPGGAATNEKLFF
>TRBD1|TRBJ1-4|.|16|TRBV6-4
TGTGCCAGCAGTGAAAGGGGGCGCACAACTAATGAAAAACTGTTTTTT
CASSERGRTTNEKLFF
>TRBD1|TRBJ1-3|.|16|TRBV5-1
TGCGCCAGCAGTTCTCCCGGACAGGGTTATGGAAACACCATATATTTT
CASSSPGQGYGNTIYF
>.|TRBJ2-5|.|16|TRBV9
TGTGCCAGCAGCGTAGAGGAAGGGGGTGGAAAAGAGACCCAGTACTTC
CASSVEEGGGKETQYF
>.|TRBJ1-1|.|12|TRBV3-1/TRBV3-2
TGTGCCAGCAGTCATACAGCCACTGAAGCTTTCTTT
CASSHTATEAFF
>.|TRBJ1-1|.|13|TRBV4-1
TGCGCCAGCAGCCAGTTCCGGGACACTGAAGCTTTCTTT
CASSQFRDTEAFF